This T cell receptor (beta chain) was found in a study of shared clonotypes between healthy human individuals. General study results and limits: In a few donors, around 5.5% of naive CD4 clonotypes appeared in common.

Measured with immunoSEQ multiplex PCR; TCRdb has only the in-frame clones, and not every one. The sample lists approximately 1,000,000 clones; roughly 77% were seen once. There are 16 residues in the CDR3. Per germline, CDR1 SEHNR and CDR2 FQNEAQ (reference sequence). Trimming took 2 bases from V and 0 from J, leaving 13 bases between them. On this clone: Its antigen is still unknown.

The specimen was memory CD4+ T cells from PBMCs. Subset of the sample: CD45RA-negative fraction. The chain is built from TRBV7-9 and TRBJ1-1; no clear D gene. The clonotype was recovered from a man aged 18 to 30 in good health. Some clones in this sample may be carry-over from other donors' samples. The DNA for the CDR3 is TGTGCCAGCAGCTTACCAGGAGGCGGCTTGAACACTGAAGCTTTCTTT. Translated: CASSLPGGGLNTEAFF.